This record covers a single T cell receptor beta chain. The CDR3 is made up of 16 amino acids. V was clipped by 3 bases and J by 2 bases; unmatched bases: 8. CDR1 and CDR2 from the germline V gene are MGHRA and YSYEKL. These data come from a study of shared clonotypes between healthy human individuals. Replicate sorted-subset PCRs were loaded with 150 to 250 ng DNA, 30,000 to 35,000 T cell genomes. Libraries were prepared by immunoSEQ multiplex PCR; TCRdb keeps only in-frame clonotypes and omits some of them. The sample shows about 2,100,000 clones, around 93% of them seen only once. Selected positively for CCR7 and CD45RO-negative, naive CD8 cells excluded terminally differentiated effector memory CD45RA+ cells.

V usage is TRBV4-1 and J usage is TRBJ2-7; 9 bases are shared with TRBD2. The origin of this receptor is a man aged 18 to 29 in good health. Some clones in this sample may be carry-over from other donors' samples. Specimen: naive CD8+ T cells from PBMCs. In DNA, the CDR3 is TGCGCCAGCAGCCACTCTCAGGCTAGCGGGACCTACGAGCAGTACTTC. This translates into CASSHSQASGTYEQYF.